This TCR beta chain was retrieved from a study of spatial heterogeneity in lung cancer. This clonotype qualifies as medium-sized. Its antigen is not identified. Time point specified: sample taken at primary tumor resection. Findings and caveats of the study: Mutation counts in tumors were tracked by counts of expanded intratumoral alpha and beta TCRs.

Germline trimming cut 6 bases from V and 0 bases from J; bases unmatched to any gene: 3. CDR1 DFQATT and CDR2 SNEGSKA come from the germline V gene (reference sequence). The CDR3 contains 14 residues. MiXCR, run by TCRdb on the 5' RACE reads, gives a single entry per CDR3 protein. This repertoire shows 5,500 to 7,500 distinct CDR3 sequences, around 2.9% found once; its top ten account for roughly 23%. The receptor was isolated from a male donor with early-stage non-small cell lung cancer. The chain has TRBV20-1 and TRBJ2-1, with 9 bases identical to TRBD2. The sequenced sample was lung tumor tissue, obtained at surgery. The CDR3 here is CSAVSGSSYNEQFF. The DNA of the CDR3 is TGCAGTGCCGTTAGCGGGAGCTCCTACAATGAGCAGTTCTTC.